A selection of T cell receptor beta chains follows, all from one sample in a study of T cell responses to AZD1222 COVID-19 vaccine. Measured with immunoSEQ multiplex PCR; TCRdb has only the in-frame clones, and not every one. The table records over 45,000 clones, around 87% of them present only once. Material: peripheral blood, obtained on day 0 of AZD1222 vaccination. The receptors come from an adult in good health. Each CDR3 is given with its conserved first and last residue. D genes are given only for firm matches. Some rows mark clone size as missing; the rest say once, few, many or name a class of expanded clone.

TRBJ1-6 NA TRBV4-1 NA CASSQDSRTSPLHF TGCGCCAGCAGCCAAGACAGCCGGACTTCACCCCTCCACTTT
TRBJ1-5 NA TRBV6-5 NA CASRQGLGGQPQHF TGTGCCAGCAGACAAGGTCTGGGGGGACAGCCCCAGCATTTT
TRBJ2-4 NA TRBV7-9 NA CASSPALGMERTKNIQYF TGTGCCAGCAGCCCCGCCCTAGGGATGGAGAGAACCAAAAACATTCAGTACTTC
TRBJ2-7 NA TRBV4-1 NA CASSLRIDSTYEQYF TGCGCCAGCAGCCTCCGGATCGACAGTACCTACGAGCAGTACTTC
TRBJ1-2 TRBD1 TRBV6-5 NA CASSYSTGGNYGYTF TGTGCCAGCAGTTATTCTACAGGGGGTAACTATGGCTACACCTTC
TRBJ1-6 NA TRBV27 NA CASTSTQGSPLHF TGTGCCAGCACCTCAACCCAGGGTTCACCCCTCCACTTT
TRBJ1-1 TRBD1 TRBV28 NA CASSLPPGQGAAFF TGTGCCAGCAGTTTACCGCCGGGACAGGGCGCGGCTTTCTTT
TRBJ2-1 NA TRBV28 few CASNTRSTLSTEQFF TGTGCCAGCAACACCCGATCTACCTTGTCCACTGAGCAGTTCTTC
TRBJ1-2 NA TRBV7-9 NA CASSLGPGYTF TGTGCCAGCAGCTTAGGCCCTGGCTACACCTTC
TRBJ1-4 NA TRBV5-8 NA CASSPGSRGYEKLFF TGTGCCAGCAGCCCAGGGTCTAGGGGTTACGAAAAACTGTTTTTT
TRBJ2-3 TRBD2 TRBV6-5 NA CASSYSSGESTDTQYF TGTGCCAGCAGTTACTCAAGCGGGGAAAGCACAGATACGCAGTATTTT
TRBJ1-2 NA TRBV14 NA CASSQFTNYGYTF TGTGCCAGCAGCCAATTTACTAACTATGGCTACACCTTC
TRBJ1-1 NA TRBV9 NA CASSVGGSWGTEAFF TGTGCCAGCAGCGTAGGTGGCAGTTGGGGCACTGAAGCTTTCTTT
TRBJ2-1 TRBD2 TRBV19 NA CASSNREGRSYEQFF TGTGCCAGTAGTAATAGGGAGGGCCGTTCGTATGAGCAGTTCTTC
TRBJ2-1 NA TRBV6-2/TRBV6-3 once CASSYRERRDEQFF TGTGCCAGCAGTTACCGGGAGAGGAGGGATGAGCAGTTCTTC
TRBJ2-7 TRBD1 TRBV2 NA CASGTGANEQYF TGTGCCAGCGGGACAGGGGCGAACGAGCAGTACTTC
TRBJ1-3 NA TRBV2 NA CASSEGFGDSGNTIYF TGTGCCAGCAGTGAAGGTTTCGGAGACTCTGGAAACACCATATATTTT
TRBJ2-7 NA TRBV3-1/TRBV3-2 NA CASSQGSYTQYF TGTGCCAGCAGCCAAGGCAGCTACACCCAGTACTTC
TRBJ2-1 TRBD1 TRBV5-4 NA CASSLAGTGGWNEQFF TGTGCCAGCAGCTTGGCCGGTACAGGGGGCTGGAATGAGCAGTTCTTC
TRBJ1-6 NA TRBV9 NA CASSGGQTNSPLHF TGTGCCAGCAGCGGCGGACAGACCAATTCACCCCTCCACTTT
TRBJ2-3 NA TRBV7-8 NA CASRFRPRVGTDTQYF TGTGCCAGCAGATTTCGACCCCGGGTCGGCACAGATACGCAGTATTTT
TRBJ1-1 NA TRBV6-5 NA CASSQTGGAPAFF TGTGCCAGCAGTCAGACGGGGGGAGCCCCCGCTTTCTTT
TRBJ1-6 NA TRBV5-1 NA CASQTEHNSPLHF TGCGCCAGTCAGACAGAACATAATTCACCCCTCCACTTT
TRBJ2-2 NA TRBV6-2/TRBV6-3 NA CASSYYGRGTAGRTGELFF TGTGCCAGCAGTTATTACGGTAGAGGAACAGCTGGAAGGACCGGGGAGCTGTTTTTT
TRBJ1-5 TRBD1 TRBV6-5 NA CASSLYRGAQPQHF TGTGCCAGCAGTCTCTACAGGGGCGCTCAGCCCCAGCATTTT
TRBJ1-1 NA TRBV5-1 NA CASSFREAFF TGCGCCAGCAGCTTTCGTGAAGCTTTCTTT
TRBJ1-2 NA TRBV19 once CASSIDQGITNYGYTF TGTGCCAGTAGTATAGACCAGGGGATAACTAACTATGGCTACACCTTC
TRBJ2-2 TRBD2 TRBV19 NA CASSTPTSGSSGTGELFF TGTGCCAGTAGTACCCCGACTAGCGGGAGTTCGGGCACCGGGGAGCTGTTTTTT
TRBJ2-2 NA TRBV5-6 NA CASSLIGSSNTGELFF TGTGCCAGCAGCTTGATAGGTTCATCGAACACCGGGGAGCTGTTTTTT
TRBJ2-5 NA TRBV5-1 NA CASSLDRWPKETQYF TGCGCCAGCAGCCTAGATCGGTGGCCGAAAGAGACCCAGTACTTC
TRBJ2-3 TRBD2 TRBV5-4 NA CASSLVVAGDPDTQYF TGTGCCAGCAGCTTGGTTGTAGCGGGAGATCCCGATACGCAGTATTTT
TRBJ1-5 TRBD1 TRBV4-1 NA CASSLTQGGSNQPQHF TGCGCCAGCAGCCTTACACAGGGGGGAAGCAATCAGCCCCAGCATTTT
TRBJ2-7 NA TRBV6-5 NA CASSILQNTYEQYF TGTGCCAGCAGTATACTCCAGAACACCTACGAGCAGTACTTC
TRBJ2-3 NA TRBV6-4 NA CASSDRGTDTQYF TGTGCCAGCAGTGACAGGGGCACAGATACGCAGTATTTT
TRBJ2-5 TRBD2 TRBV5-4 NA CASSLAGRGQETQYF TGTGCCAGCAGCCTAGCGGGGAGGGGTCAAGAGACCCAGTACTTC
TRBJ2-1 NA TRBV9 few CASSEGTADNEQFF TGTGCCAGCAGCGAGGGGACCGCTGACAATGAGCAGTTCTTC
TRBJ2-6 NA TRBV7-2 NA CASSLSSAGANVLTF TGTGCCAGCAGCTTGAGCTCAGCCGGGGCCAACGTCCTGACTTTC
TRBJ1-1 NA TRBV15 NA CATSRGGLNTEAFF TGTGCCACCAGCAGAGGGGGCCTGAACACTGAAGCTTTCTTT
TRBJ1-1 NA TRBV28 NA CASSSPYRENTEAFF TGTGCCAGCAGCTCCCCCTACAGGGAGAACACTGAAGCTTTCTTT
TRBJ1-1 TRBD1 TRBV30 NA CAWSTDRVRAEAFF TGTGCCTGGAGTACAGACAGGGTTAGGGCTGAAGCTTTCTTT
TRBJ2-1 NA TRBV21-1 NA CASSKGTSGSFYNEQFF TGTGCCAGCAGCAAGGGAACTAGCGGGAGCTTCTACAATGAGCAGTTCTTC
TRBJ1-1 NA TRBV5-1 NA CASSPWGETEAFF TGCGCCAGCAGCCCTTGGGGGGAGACTGAAGCTTTCTTT
TRBJ1-2 NA TRBV5-1 NA CASSLAATSVNYGYTF TGCGCCAGCAGCTTGGCGGCGACTTCGGTCAACTATGGCTACACCTTC
TRBJ1-2 NA TRBV21-1 NA CASSKRRGGTINGYTF TGTGCCAGCAGCAAAAGGCGGGGAGGAACAATCAATGGCTACACCTTC
TRBJ2-1 TRBD2 TRBV13 NA CASSLTSGSYNEQFF TGTGCCAGCAGCCTTACTAGCGGTTCCTACAATGAGCAGTTCTTC
TRBJ2-1 NA TRBV13 NA CASSNRDGVNEQFF TGTGCCAGCAGCAACCGGGATGGGGTTAATGAGCAGTTCTTC
TRBJ2-5 TRBD1 TRBV5-1 once CASRDRVVRETQYF TGCGCCAGCAGAGACAGGGTCGTCCGAGAGACCCAGTACTTC
TRBJ1-2 TRBD1 TRBV14 few CASSQAPGQGANYGYTF TGTGCCAGCAGCCAAGCCCCGGGACAGGGGGCGAACTATGGCTACACCTTC
TRBJ2-1 NA TRBV5-1 NA CASSLSGSSSYNEQFF TGCGCCAGCAGTCTCAGCGGGTCCAGCTCCTACAATGAGCAGTTCTTC
TRBJ1-4 TRBD1 TRBV28 once CASSTGQINEKLFF TGTGCCAGCAGCACGGGACAGATTAATGAAAAACTGTTTTTT
TRBJ1-2 NA TRBV6-5 NA CASSFSGTSYGYTF TGTGCCAGCAGTTTTTCCGGGACAAGCTATGGCTACACCTTC
TRBJ2-1 NA TRBV25-1 NA CASLTPYNEQFF TGTGCCAGCCTGACTCCCTACAATGAGCAGTTCTTC
TRBJ1-3 NA TRBV29-1 NA CSASNLDSGNTIYF TGCAGCGCCTCAAATCTCGACTCTGGAAACACCATATATTTT
TRBJ2-1 NA TRBV7-9 few CASSLGPLYGGVYNEQFF TGTGCCAGCAGCTTAGGGCCCCTTTACGGCGGTGTATACAATGAGCAGTTCTTC
TRBJ1-2 NA TRBV7-9 NA CASSLAARAYYGYTF TGTGCCAGCAGCTTAGCGGCCAGGGCGTACTATGGCTACACCTTC